Presented here are 9 T cell receptor beta chains from one specimen sequenced in a study of blood T cell repertoires in COVID-19. The table came from immunoSEQ multiplex PCR; TCRdb's copy has only in-frame clones and leaves some out. The sample yields around 100,000 clones, roughly nine tenths seen once. Specimen: peripheral blood. Source of these receptors: a woman older than 75 with acute or convalescent COVID-19.

This clone was seen many times. A read error may produce the germline difference seen at one junction end. The V gene is TRBV2, the J gene TRBJ2-5; 9 bases agree with TRBD2. The germline gives CDR1 SNHLY, CDR2 FYNNEI. The CDR3 sequence is 14 residues long. CDR3 sequence (DNA): TGTGCCAGCAGTGTCGCGGGACTAGCAGAGGCCCAGTACTTC. Translating gives CASSVAGLAEAQYF.

V and J are TRBV30 and TRBJ1-2; a possible D gene is TRBD1 (6 bases). Germline CDR1 reads GTSNPN; CDR2 reads SVGIG (reference sequence). V was cut by 0 bases and J by 2 bases, with 16 bases left in between. This CDR3 spans 16 amino acids. The CDR3 spells CAWSVLLTGYNYGYTF. The CDR3 coding sequence is TGTGCCTGGAGTGTCCTTCTGACAGGCTACAACTATGGCTACACCTTC.

The chain carries TRBV24-1 and TRBJ2-1, with TRBD1 matching over 9 bases. Germline CDR1 is KGHDR and CDR2 is SFDVKD. Losses at the gene ends were 3 bases for V and 6 bases for J; bases not matched to a gene: 8. The CDR3 loop spans 16 amino acids. CDR3 region: CATSDPGTGSINEQFF. The CDR3 DNA sequence: TGTGCCACCAGTGATCCCGGGACAGGGAGTATCAATGAGCAGTTCTTC.

This clone occurred once. The V and J genes are TRBV6-6 and TRBJ2-3, with 9 bases lining up with TRBD1. Trimming took 2 bases from V and 0 from J; bases not matched to a gene: 0. CDR3 length equals 15 residues. Looked up from germline, CDR1 is MNHNY and CDR2 is SVGAGI (reference sequence). CDR3 protein: CASSYGTGSTDTQYF. The CDR3 nucleotides read TGTGCCAGCAGTTACGGGACAGGGAGCACAGATACGCAGTATTTT.

This clone was seen just once. This chain joins TRBV5-1 and TRBJ2-5; the D gene is possibly TRBD2 (6 bases). This CDR3 is 15 amino acids long. V was clipped by 4 bases and J by 1 base, with 14 bases between them. From germline, CDR1 is SGHRS and CDR2 YFSETQ. The CDR3 loop is CASSPAVGGQETQYF. CDR3 in DNA: TGCGCCAGCAGCCCCGCGGTGGGGGGCCAAGAGACCCAGTACTTC.

V and J are TRBV4-3 and TRBJ1-5; D unresolved. Germline assignment: CDR1 LGHNA and CDR2 YSLEER. V gave up 0 bases and J gave up 5 bases, with 11 bases separating them. The CDR3 has 15 amino acids. CDR3 sequence (DNA): TGCGCCAGCAGCCAAGATACCGGGAAACATCAGCCCCAGCATTTT. Encoded protein: CASSQDTGKHQPQHF.

The chain employs TRBV7-6 and TRBJ2-3; 12 positions match TRBD1. Losses at the gene ends were 1 base for V and 1 base for J; bases not matched to a gene: 9. This CDR3 spans 19 amino acids. Germline V gene sequence: CDR1 SGHVS, CDR2 FNYEAQ. CDR3 sequence reads: CASSLVPGQGAGGTDTQYF. In DNA form, the CDR3 reads TGTGCCAGCAGCTTAGTCCCGGGACAGGGGGCCGGCGGCACAGATACGCAGTATTTT.

The chain is built from TRBV6-5 and TRBJ1-5, with a weak D call TRBD1 (6 bases). The CDR3 runs 14 residues. V gave up 6 bases and J gave up 3 bases, with 12 bases separating them. Germline V CDR1 and CDR2: MNHEY, SVGAGI. The CDR3 region is CASRRTENNQPQHF. The CDR3 bases are TGTGCCAGCAGGCGGACAGAGAACAATCAGCCCCAGCATTTT.

The CDR3 DNA reads as TGTGCCAGCAGTACAGACAGGGGGTGGGGCGGGGAGCTGTTTTTT. Its translation is CASSTDRGWGGELFF. The chain joins TRBV27 to TRBJ2-2, with 9 positions matching TRBD1. The trim removed 5 bases at V and 7 bases at J, leaving 8 bases unmatched. Germline values: CDR1 MNHEY, CDR2 SMNVEV (reference sequence). This CDR3 spans 15 amino acids.